This TCR beta chain was observed in a study of CXCR3-negative and CXCR3-positive naive CD8 T cells. With regard to this clonotype: Its antigen is not known.

The CDR3 length is 15 residues. Looked up from germline, CDR1 is DFQATT and CDR2 is SNEGSKA (reference sequence). Study-level points and caveats: The study found more hydrophobic TRB CDR3s in CXCR3-positive naive cells than in CXCR3-negative naive cells. Whereas both naive subsets had comparably high diversity, memory CD8+ cells had much lower diversity. Fresh PBMCs were used in most assays, and CXCR3 expression partially decreased after cryopreservation.

All TRB cDNA libraries came from 5' RACE performed with UMI labels. TCRdb re-called the 5' RACE reads, yielding one record per CDR3 amino acid sequence without DNA. The clone table shows about 5,500 distinct CDR3 sequences, with the ten largest holding around 2%. The rearrangement joins TRBV20-1 to TRBJ2-3; TCRdb calls TRBD2, which cannot be checked without DNA. This clonotype was sampled from a human donor in good health. Some clones in this sample may be carry-over from other donors' samples. The sample was naive CXCR3+ CD8+ T cells from blood. Subset meaning: CD45RO-CCR7+CD27+CD95- naive CD8+ T cells expressing CXCR3 (TNR3+). The CDR3 reads CSARVYPPSTDTQYF.